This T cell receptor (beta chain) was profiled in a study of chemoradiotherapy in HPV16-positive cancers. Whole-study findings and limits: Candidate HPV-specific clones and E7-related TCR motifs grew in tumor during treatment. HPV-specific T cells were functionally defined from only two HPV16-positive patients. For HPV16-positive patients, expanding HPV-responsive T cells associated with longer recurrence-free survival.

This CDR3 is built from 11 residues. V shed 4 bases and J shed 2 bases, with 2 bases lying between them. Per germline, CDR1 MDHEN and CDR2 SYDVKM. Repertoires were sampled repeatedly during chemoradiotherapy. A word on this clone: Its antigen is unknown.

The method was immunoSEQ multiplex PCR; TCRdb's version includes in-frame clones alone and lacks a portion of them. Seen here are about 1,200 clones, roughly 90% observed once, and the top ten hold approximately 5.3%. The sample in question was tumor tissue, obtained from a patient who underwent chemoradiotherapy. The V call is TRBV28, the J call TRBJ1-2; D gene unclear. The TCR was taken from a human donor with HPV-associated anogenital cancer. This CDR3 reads CASSSNYGYTF. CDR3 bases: TGTGCCAGCAGTTCGAACTATGGCTACACCTTC.